One TCR beta chain is described in this entry. This record belongs to a study of identifying expanded T cells in peripheral blood. The assay was immunoSEQ multiplex PCR, and TCRdb's table has in-frame clones only and misses some. The table lists just over 90,000 clones, 88% of them singletons. The sequenced material came from blood. The TCR comes from a person aged 18 to 75 in good health.

The CDR3 DNA sequence: TGCGCCAGCAGTGGCTCGCGGCCTTGGGAGACCCAGTACTTC. Amino acid sequence: CASSGSRPWETQYF. The chain links TRBV10-2 to TRBJ2-5; D is undetermined. Germline-derived CDR1 and CDR2 are WSHSY and SAAADI. CDR3 length equals 14 residues. V lost 4 bases to trimming and J lost 5 bases, with 14 bases between them.